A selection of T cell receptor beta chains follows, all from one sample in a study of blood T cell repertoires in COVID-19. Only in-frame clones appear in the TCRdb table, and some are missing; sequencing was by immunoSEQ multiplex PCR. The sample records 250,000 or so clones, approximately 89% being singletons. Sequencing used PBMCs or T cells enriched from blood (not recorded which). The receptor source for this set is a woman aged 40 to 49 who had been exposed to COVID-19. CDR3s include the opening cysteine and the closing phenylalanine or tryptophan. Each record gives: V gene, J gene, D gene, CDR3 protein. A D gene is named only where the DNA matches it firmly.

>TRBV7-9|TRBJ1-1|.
CASSFARVGLTAFF
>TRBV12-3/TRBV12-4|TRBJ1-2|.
CASSPGPGGYTF
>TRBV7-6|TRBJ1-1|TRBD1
CASSLATTGNRAEAFF
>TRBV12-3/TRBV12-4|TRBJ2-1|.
CASSRGVYEQFF
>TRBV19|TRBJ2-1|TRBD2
CASSTPGLAPEQFF
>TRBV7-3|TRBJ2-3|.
CASSNRGTDTQYF
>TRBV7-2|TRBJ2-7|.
CASSFWANEQYF
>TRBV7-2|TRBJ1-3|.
CASSPFSGNTIYF
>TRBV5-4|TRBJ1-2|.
CASSLGPIDSGYTF
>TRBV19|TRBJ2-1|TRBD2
CASSSGLAASYNEQFF
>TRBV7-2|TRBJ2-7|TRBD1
CASSPPRGQGYEQYF
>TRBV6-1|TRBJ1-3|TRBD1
CASSERGTGGTATGNTIYF
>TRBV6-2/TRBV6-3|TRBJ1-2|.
CASSSLTAHGYTF
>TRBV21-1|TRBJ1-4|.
CASSLREGGKGTNEKLFF
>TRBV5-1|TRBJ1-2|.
CASSLRDINYGYTF
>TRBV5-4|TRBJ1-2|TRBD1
CASSLVVNRGPNYGYTF
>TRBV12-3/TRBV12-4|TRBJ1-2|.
CASSPVGGRPDTF
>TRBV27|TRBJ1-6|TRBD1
CASSLIIGTGGDSPLHF
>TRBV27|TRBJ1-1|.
CASSLGANTEAFF
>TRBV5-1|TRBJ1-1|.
CASSSQTEAFF
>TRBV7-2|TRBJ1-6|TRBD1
CASSSNRGHQGSPLHF
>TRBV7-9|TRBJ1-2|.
CASSLEVPGMGYTF
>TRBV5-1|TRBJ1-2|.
CASSLGPGESGYTF
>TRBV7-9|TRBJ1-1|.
CASSLVGQGRNTEAFF
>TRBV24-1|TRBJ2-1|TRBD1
CATSDFGTGKEGNEQFF
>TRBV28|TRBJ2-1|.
CASKIQTTRVLEQFF
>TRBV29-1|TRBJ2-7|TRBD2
CSVGTSGAYEQYF
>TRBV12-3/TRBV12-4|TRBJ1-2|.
CASSLRTAYGYTF
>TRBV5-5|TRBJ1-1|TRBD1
CASSSRTGGLFTEAFF
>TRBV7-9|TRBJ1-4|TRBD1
CASSLGTAGGEKLFF
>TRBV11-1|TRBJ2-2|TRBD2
CASSPPQRGGSGELFF
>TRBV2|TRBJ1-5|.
CASSVRGKPQHF
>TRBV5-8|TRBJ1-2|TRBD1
CASSSQQGIGYTF
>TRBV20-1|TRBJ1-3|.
CSASDRSSGNTIYF
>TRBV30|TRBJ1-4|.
CAWSGRGVGEKLFF
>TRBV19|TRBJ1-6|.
CASSIGVGSSPLHF
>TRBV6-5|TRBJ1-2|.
CASNHRGEINYGYTF
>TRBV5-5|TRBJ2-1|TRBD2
CASSLGTGVGLAGENEQFF
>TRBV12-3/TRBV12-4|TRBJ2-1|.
CASSAGPYNEQFF
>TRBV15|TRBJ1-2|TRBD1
CATSGGQGAYGYTF
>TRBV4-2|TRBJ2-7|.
CASSQEVDTDSYEQYF
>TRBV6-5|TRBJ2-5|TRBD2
CASSYSWTSVETQYF
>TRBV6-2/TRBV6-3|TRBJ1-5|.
CASSYGREGQPQHF
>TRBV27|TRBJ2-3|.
CASRTGFTPDTQYF
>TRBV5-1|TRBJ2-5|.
CASSPGGDTTGGETQYF
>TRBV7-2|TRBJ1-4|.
CAVAAAVNEKLFF